What follows describes a single T cell receptor beta chain. As yet, its antigen is unknown. The data were taken from a study of cytomegalovirus exposure and HLA in healthy donors. Whole-study findings and limits: Sequencing had likely introduced a cluster of highly shared sequence variants as an artifact.

13 Jbeta primers and 60 Vbeta primers were used for the PCR. Method: immunoSEQ multiplex PCR; TCRdb's copy keeps in-frame clones and lacks some. This sample has a few hundred thousand clones, with roughly 80% found just once. This clonotype was obtained from a man aged 25 to 40 in good health and CMV-seronegative. Sequencing used PBMCs.

The CDR3 region is CASRGVQGFNQPQHF. The CDR3, as DNA: TGTGCCAGCAGGGGTGTACAGGGGTTCAATCAGCCCCAGCATTTT. The chain uses TRBV28 and TRBJ1-5, with 7 bases lining up with TRBD1. Germline values: CDR1 MDHEN, CDR2 SYDVKM. The CDR3 has 15 amino acids. The ends lost 6 bases at V and 3 bases at J; junction bases unmatched: 8.